This entry concerns a single T cell receptor beta chain. The sample is drawn from a study of blood T cell repertoires in COVID-19. Study as a whole: COVID-19 samples collected from the United States, Italy and Spain covered acute and convalescent phases. In each case, the material was cDNA or gDNA derived from T cells, B-cell-depleted T cells, or PBMCs.

Authors' data handling: How many nucleated cells were present was estimated from reference gene primer amplification. Generated by immunoSEQ multiplex PCR, the TCRdb table keeps only in-frame clones and is missing some. V and J calls plus clone size are reproduced from that table; the DNA served to infer D and trimming. This table has 44,000 or so clones, approximately 84% appearing once. Trimming at V came to 4 bases and at J to 5 bases, leaving 15 bases not matched to a gene. Germline lookup yields CDR1 SGHNT and CDR2 YYREEE (reference sequence). The CDR3 has 17 residues. The genes are TRBV5-4 and TRBJ1-2; 9 positions agree with TRBD1. The specimen sequenced was peripheral blood. This TCR came from a man aged 45-60 years with active COVID-19. Here the CDR3 DNA reads TGTGCCAGCAGCCCAAAGACTCGGACAGGGGTTGGGTATGGCTACACCTTC. It is translated as CASSPKTRTGVGYGYTF.